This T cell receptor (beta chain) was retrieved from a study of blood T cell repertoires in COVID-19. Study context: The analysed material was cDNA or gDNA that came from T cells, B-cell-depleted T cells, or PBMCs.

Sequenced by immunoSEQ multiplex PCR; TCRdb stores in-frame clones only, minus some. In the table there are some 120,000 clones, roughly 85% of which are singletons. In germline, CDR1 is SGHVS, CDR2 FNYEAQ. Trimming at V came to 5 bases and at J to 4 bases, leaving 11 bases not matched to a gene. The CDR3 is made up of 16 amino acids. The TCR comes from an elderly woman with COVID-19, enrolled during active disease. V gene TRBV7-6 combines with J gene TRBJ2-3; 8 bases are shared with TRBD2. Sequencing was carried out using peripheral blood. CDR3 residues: CASSVSGKAGADTQYF. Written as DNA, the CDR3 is TGTGCCAGCAGCGTTAGCGGGAAGGCAGGGGCAGATACGCAGTATTTT.